This is a list of T cell receptor beta chains from one sample in a study of cytomegalovirus exposure and HLA in healthy donors. TCRdb keeps only in-frame clones here, not all; method: immunoSEQ multiplex PCR. The sample contains 200,000 or so clones, more than 65% of which appear only once. The material sequenced was PBMCs. The origin of the receptors is a man younger than 35 in good health and CMV-seronegative. The CDR3 runs from the conserved cysteine through the conserved F or W. D genes are given only for firm matches. Size values are once, few and many counts, or a class for expanded clones, and some rows have none.

D gene: .; V gene: TRBV5-1; J gene: TRBJ1-5; clone size: .; CDR3 DNA: TGCGCCAGCAGCCCACAGCTTTCGGCGGGGCCCCAGCATTTT; CDR3 protein: CASSPQLSAGPQHF
D gene: TRBD1; V gene: TRBV7-3; J gene: TRBJ2-1; clone size: .; CDR3 DNA: TGTGCCAGCAGCCGGACAGGGTACAATGAGCAGTTCTTC; CDR3 protein: CASSRTGYNEQFF
D gene: .; V gene: TRBV6-4; J gene: TRBJ1-1; clone size: .; CDR3 DNA: TGTGCCAGCAGAAGACCCGGACAGCTAGGGACTGAAGCTTTCTTT; CDR3 protein: CASRRPGQLGTEAFF
D gene: .; V gene: TRBV19; J gene: TRBJ1-3; clone size: once; CDR3 DNA: TGTGCCAGTAGCCTATACAGGGTGTCTGGAAACACCATATATTTT; CDR3 protein: CASSLYRVSGNTIYF
D gene: .; V gene: TRBV19; J gene: TRBJ2-7; clone size: .; CDR3 DNA: TGTGCCAGTAGTATAGACAGGGCGTACGAGCAGTACTTC; CDR3 protein: CASSIDRAYEQYF
D gene: .; V gene: TRBV30; J gene: TRBJ1-1; clone size: .; CDR3 DNA: TGTGCCTGGAGGGGGAGGTCTGAAGCTTTCTTT; CDR3 protein: CAWRGRSEAFF
D gene: TRBD2; V gene: TRBV5-1; J gene: TRBJ2-5; clone size: .; CDR3 DNA: TGCGCCAGCAGCTTGGAAGGGGGACTAGCGGGAGTCAACTACTTC; CDR3 protein: CASSLEGGLAGVNYF
D gene: TRBD2; V gene: TRBV7-2; J gene: TRBJ2-7; clone size: .; CDR3 DNA: TGTGCCAGCAGCTTAGGGGGGAGGGAAACCTACGAGCAGTACTTC; CDR3 protein: CASSLGGRETYEQYF
D gene: TRBD1; V gene: TRBV5-1; J gene: TRBJ2-2; clone size: .; CDR3 DNA: TGCGCCAGCAGCCCCGGGACAGGGTTGTCCGGGGAGCTGTTTTTT; CDR3 protein: CASSPGTGLSGELFF
D gene: TRBD2; V gene: TRBV29-1; J gene: TRBJ2-1; clone size: few; CDR3 DNA: TGCAGCGTTGAAGATCGGTTGGCGGGAGCGATACGTAGGAATGAGCAGTTCTTC; CDR3 protein: CSVEDRLAGAIRRNEQFF
D gene: TRBD1; V gene: TRBV5-1; J gene: TRBJ1-2; clone size: .; CDR3 DNA: TGCGCCAGCAGCTTGGGGGGACAGGGAAGACGGGGATTGTTCGATGGCTACACCTTC; CDR3 protein: CASSLGGQGRRGLFDGYTF
D gene: .; V gene: TRBV7-9; J gene: TRBJ1-5; clone size: .; CDR3 DNA: TGTTCCAGCAGCACAGCGGGCAAGCCCCAGCATTTT; CDR3 protein: CSSSTAGKPQHF
D gene: TRBD2; V gene: TRBV30; J gene: TRBJ2-7; clone size: .; CDR3 DNA: TGTGCCTGGAGACGGGCTAGCGGGAGCGCCCGTGTGTTCGAGCAGTACTTC; CDR3 protein: CAWRRASGSARVFEQYF
D gene: .; V gene: TRBV18; J gene: TRBJ2-7; clone size: few; CDR3 DNA: TGTGCCAGCTCACCGGGGGGCTACGAGCAGTACTTC; CDR3 protein: CASSPGGYEQYF
D gene: TRBD2; V gene: TRBV5-6; J gene: TRBJ2-1; clone size: once; CDR3 DNA: TGTGCCAGCAGCGAGCGGGGGGTCGAGGTCAATGAGCAGTTCTTC; CDR3 protein: CASSERGVEVNEQFF
D gene: TRBD1; V gene: TRBV28; J gene: TRBJ1-1; clone size: once; CDR3 DNA: TGTGCCAGCAGTTTATCGGGACAGAATCTAGAAGCTTTCTTT; CDR3 protein: CASSLSGQNLEAFF
D gene: .; V gene: TRBV30; J gene: TRBJ2-1; clone size: .; CDR3 DNA: TGTGCCTGGAGTGGGGCTAGCCCAGCGCTGTTCTTC; CDR3 protein: CAWSGASPALFF
D gene: TRBD2; V gene: TRBV4-1; J gene: TRBJ2-7; clone size: .; CDR3 DNA: TGCGCCAGCAGCCAGGCTAGCGGAAGGGCCTACGAGCAGTACTTC; CDR3 protein: CASSQASGRAYEQYF
D gene: .; V gene: TRBV11-2; J gene: TRBJ2-3; clone size: few; CDR3 DNA: TGTGCCAGCAGCTTAGATTGGCAAAGCGAGAGCACAGATACGCAGTATTTT; CDR3 protein: CASSLDWQSESTDTQYF
D gene: TRBD1; V gene: TRBV19; J gene: TRBJ1-1; clone size: once; CDR3 DNA: TGTGCCAGTAGTAAGCAGGGGGACACTGAAGCTTTCTTT; CDR3 protein: CASSKQGDTEAFF
D gene: .; V gene: TRBV7-9; J gene: TRBJ1-5; clone size: few; CDR3 DNA: TGTGCCAGCAGCTTAGCGCGGGACAGCAATCAGCCCCAGCATTTT; CDR3 protein: CASSLARDSNQPQHF
D gene: TRBD2; V gene: TRBV15; J gene: TRBJ2-5; clone size: .; CDR3 DNA: TGTGCCACCAGCAGAGTGGCTAGCGGCCAAGAGACCCAGTACTTC; CDR3 protein: CATSRVASGQETQYF
D gene: .; V gene: TRBV6-6; J gene: TRBJ2-5; clone size: .; CDR3 DNA: TGTGCCAGCAGTGAGGGAATGGGGGAGACCCAGTACTTC; CDR3 protein: CASSEGMGETQYF
D gene: .; V gene: TRBV25-1; J gene: TRBJ2-1; clone size: .; CDR3 DNA: TGTGCCAGCAGTGACGACTCGTACAATGAGCAGTTCTTC; CDR3 protein: CASSDDSYNEQFF
D gene: .; V gene: TRBV7-6; J gene: TRBJ1-1; clone size: .; CDR3 DNA: TGTGCCAGCAGCCCACGTTCCGGGACACTAAACACTGAAGCTTTCTTT; CDR3 protein: CASSPRSGTLNTEAFF
D gene: .; V gene: TRBV6-6; J gene: TRBJ2-5; clone size: few; CDR3 DNA: TGTGCCAGCAGTTATACTAGCCTAAGAGAGACCCAGTACTTC; CDR3 protein: CASSYTSLRETQYF
D gene: .; V gene: TRBV27; J gene: TRBJ2-2; clone size: .; CDR3 DNA: TGTGCCAGCAGTTTTTCGGGGATCGGGGAGCTGTTTTTT; CDR3 protein: CASSFSGIGELFF
D gene: .; V gene: TRBV7-9; J gene: TRBJ2-7; clone size: .; CDR3 DNA: TGTGCCAGCAGCCCAGGGACTCGCTCCTACGAGCAGTACTTC; CDR3 protein: CASSPGTRSYEQYF
D gene: .; V gene: TRBV28; J gene: TRBJ2-3; clone size: .; CDR3 DNA: TGTGCCAGCAGTCCGCTCATGGGAGCAGATACGCAGTATTTT; CDR3 protein: CASSPLMGADTQYF
D gene: .; V gene: TRBV6-4; J gene: TRBJ2-7; clone size: .; CDR3 DNA: TGTGCCAGCAGTGACTGGGGAGACACTTTATTATTGCACTCATTCTACGAGCAGTACTTC; CDR3 protein: CASSDWGDTLLLHSFYEQYF
D gene: .; V gene: TRBV7-9; J gene: TRBJ1-1; clone size: .; CDR3 DNA: TGTGCCAGCAGCGCGACGGCGGGGACTGAAGCTTTCTTT; CDR3 protein: CASSATAGTEAFF
D gene: TRBD2; V gene: TRBV28; J gene: TRBJ2-1; clone size: once; CDR3 DNA: TGTGCCAGCAGTTCGATAAGACTAGCGGGAGGGCTTATGAGGGCTGAGCAGTTCTTC; CDR3 protein: CASSSIRLAGGLMRAEQFF
D gene: TRBD2; V gene: TRBV28; J gene: TRBJ2-7; clone size: few; CDR3 DNA: TGTGCCAGCAGTTCCCCTTCGGGGATAGCGGGGCCCTACGAGCAGTACTTC; CDR3 protein: CASSSPSGIAGPYEQYF
D gene: .; V gene: TRBV6-5; J gene: TRBJ1-1; clone size: .; CDR3 DNA: TGTGCCAGCAGTTACCAGGGGATGAACACTGAAGCTTTCTTT; CDR3 protein: CASSYQGMNTEAFF
D gene: TRBD1; V gene: TRBV5-4; J gene: TRBJ1-1; clone size: .; CDR3 DNA: TGTGCCAGCAGACGGACAGGGGGTTCCACTGAAGCTTTCTTT; CDR3 protein: CASRRTGGSTEAFF
D gene: .; V gene: TRBV2; J gene: TRBJ2-7; clone size: .; CDR3 DNA: TGTGCCAGCAGTGGGAATCTGGCGGGAGAGCAGTACTTC; CDR3 protein: CASSGNLAGEQYF
D gene: TRBD1; V gene: TRBV19; J gene: TRBJ1-1; clone size: .; CDR3 DNA: TGTGCCAGTAGTATCGGACAGGGGGCTTTGGATGAAGCTTTCTTT; CDR3 protein: CASSIGQGALDEAFF
D gene: TRBD1; V gene: TRBV2; J gene: TRBJ2-2; clone size: .; CDR3 DNA: TGTGCCAGCAGTATTGACAGGGGGCAGGTCGGGGAGCTGTTTTTT; CDR3 protein: CASSIDRGQVGELFF
D gene: .; V gene: TRBV11-2; J gene: TRBJ1-3; clone size: .; CDR3 DNA: TGTGCCAGCAGCTTAACGGACAGCCAACTCTCTGGAAACACCATATATTTT; CDR3 protein: CASSLTDSQLSGNTIYF
D gene: TRBD1; V gene: TRBV2; J gene: TRBJ1-1; clone size: .; CDR3 DNA: TGTGCCAGCCAACGGACAGGGATGAACACTGAAGCTTTCTTT; CDR3 protein: CASQRTGMNTEAFF
D gene: TRBD1; V gene: TRBV6-1; J gene: TRBJ1-2; clone size: .; CDR3 DNA: TGTGCCAGCAGCATGACAGGGAGAGGCTACACCTTC; CDR3 protein: CASSMTGRGYTF
D gene: TRBD2; V gene: TRBV6-1; J gene: TRBJ2-5; clone size: .; CDR3 DNA: TGTGCCAGCAGTGAGGGAACGGGAGGAACGGAGACCCAGTACTTC; CDR3 protein: CASSEGTGGTETQYF
D gene: TRBD2; V gene: TRBV11-3; J gene: TRBJ2-7; clone size: once; CDR3 DNA: TGTGCCAGCAGCTTAGAGAGCGGGAGCTCCTACGAGCAGTACTTC; CDR3 protein: CASSLESGSSYEQYF
D gene: .; V gene: TRBV5-1; J gene: TRBJ2-7; clone size: .; CDR3 DNA: TGCGCCAGCAGCTTGGCCGACAGAGGCGAGCAGTACTTC; CDR3 protein: CASSLADRGEQYF
D gene: .; V gene: TRBV7-9; J gene: TRBJ1-2; clone size: .; CDR3 DNA: TGTGCCAGCAGCCCGGGGGGAGGGGACTATGGCTACACCTTC; CDR3 protein: CASSPGGGDYGYTF
D gene: .; V gene: TRBV7-8; J gene: TRBJ2-3; clone size: .; CDR3 DNA: TGTGCCAGCAGCTTAGGACTCACCGCGGGAGATACGCAGTATTTT; CDR3 protein: CASSLGLTAGDTQYF
D gene: TRBD2; V gene: TRBV23-1; J gene: TRBJ2-3; clone size: .; CDR3 DNA: TGCGCCAGCAGTCCGAACGGAGCGGGAGGGCCCCCAGATACGCAGTATTTT; CDR3 protein: CASSPNGAGGPPDTQYF
D gene: TRBD2; V gene: TRBV29-1; J gene: TRBJ2-1; clone size: .; CDR3 DNA: TGCAGCGTTGACACTAGCGGGGGTTACAATGAGCAGTTCTTC; CDR3 protein: CSVDTSGGYNEQFF
D gene: TRBD2; V gene: TRBV11-3; J gene: TRBJ2-3; clone size: .; CDR3 DNA: TGTGCCAGCAGCTTCTCTAGCGGGAGTCCCACAGATACGCAGTATTTT; CDR3 protein: CASSFSSGSPTDTQYF
D gene: TRBD2; V gene: TRBV18; J gene: TRBJ2-5; clone size: once; CDR3 DNA: TGTGCCAGCTCACCGGCTAGCGGGAGGGACCAAGAGACCCAGTACTTC; CDR3 protein: CASSPASGRDQETQYF
D gene: .; V gene: TRBV7-9; J gene: TRBJ2-4; clone size: .; CDR3 DNA: TGTGCCAGCAGCCCCCCACCAGGGGCGGCCAAAAACATTCAGTACTTC; CDR3 protein: CASSPPPGAAKNIQYF
D gene: TRBD1; V gene: TRBV25-1; J gene: TRBJ2-6; clone size: few; CDR3 DNA: TGTGCCAGCAGTATGGGACAGGGTATCTCTGGGGCCAACGTCCTGACTTTC; CDR3 protein: CASSMGQGISGANVLTF
D gene: .; V gene: TRBV10-3; J gene: TRBJ1-1; clone size: once; CDR3 DNA: TGTGCCATCAGTGAATGGGGGGGGAGGGGAGCTTTCTTT; CDR3 protein: CAISEWGGRGAFF
D gene: .; V gene: TRBV11-3; J gene: TRBJ2-2; clone size: .; CDR3 DNA: TGTGCCAGCAGTCTTCCCACCGGGGAGCTGTTTTTT; CDR3 protein: CASSLPTGELFF
D gene: .; V gene: TRBV28; J gene: TRBJ2-7; clone size: .; CDR3 DNA: TGTGCCAGCAGTTTAGGGGGGGCACCTCCTAACGAGCAGTACTTC; CDR3 protein: CASSLGGAPPNEQYF
D gene: .; V gene: TRBV27; J gene: TRBJ2-7; clone size: .; CDR3 DNA: TGTGCCAGCAGTTTTAATTACAGGGACTACGAGCAGTACTTC; CDR3 protein: CASSFNYRDYEQYF
D gene: TRBD2; V gene: TRBV4-1; J gene: TRBJ2-1; clone size: few; CDR3 DNA: TGCGCCAGCAGCCACCCCGGGACTAGCTCCTACAATGAGCAGTTCTTC; CDR3 protein: CASSHPGTSSYNEQFF
D gene: .; V gene: TRBV6-1; J gene: TRBJ1-1; clone size: .; CDR3 DNA: TGTGCCAGCAGTGAAAAGAGAGGGATGAACACTGAAGCTTTCTTT; CDR3 protein: CASSEKRGMNTEAFF